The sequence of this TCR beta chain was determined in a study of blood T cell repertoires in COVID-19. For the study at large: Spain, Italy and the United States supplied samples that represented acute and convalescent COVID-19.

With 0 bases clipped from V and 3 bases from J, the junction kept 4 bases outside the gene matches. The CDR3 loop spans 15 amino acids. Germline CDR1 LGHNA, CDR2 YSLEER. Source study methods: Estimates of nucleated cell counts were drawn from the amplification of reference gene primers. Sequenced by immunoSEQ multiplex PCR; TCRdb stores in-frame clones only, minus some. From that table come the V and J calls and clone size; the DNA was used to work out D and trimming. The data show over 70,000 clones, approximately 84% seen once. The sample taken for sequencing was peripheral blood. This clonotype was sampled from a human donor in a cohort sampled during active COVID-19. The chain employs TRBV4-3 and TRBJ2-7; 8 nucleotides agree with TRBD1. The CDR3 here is CASSQEAGGYYEQYF. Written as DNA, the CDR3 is TGCGCCAGCAGCCAAGAGGCAGGGGGCTACTACGAGCAGTACTTC.